This T cell receptor beta chain was obtained from a study of cytomegalovirus exposure and HLA in healthy donors. Study-level information: Of several hundred genotyped donors, more than 65% grouped in the Caucasian-associated ancestry cluster.

Use of 60 Vbeta and 13 Jbeta primers characterized the PCR. In the authors' workflow: Later work found around 80 million unique TCR beta chains, with 9.5 million to 12 million shared. Profiling relied on immunoSEQ multiplex PCR, and the TCRdb table lists in-frame clones only, not all of them. The V and J calls and clone size were taken over from that table, and D and trimming were inferred from the DNA. Here the sample spans about 170,000 clones, 80% to 90% being singletons. In the case of this clone: The antigen is unknown.

Study-wide results and caveats: HLA alleles showed associations with around 15,000 TCR beta sequences in a later analysis, at a 0.05 false discovery rate.

The V segment lost 4 bases and the J segment 7 bases; nucleotides outside the gene matches: 7. The CDR3 has 14 amino acids. Germline values: CDR1 SGHRS, CDR2 YFSETQ. The TCR was taken from a woman aged 18-29 years in good health and CMV-seronegative. The specimen was PBMCs. V gene TRBV5-1 combines with J gene TRBJ2-7; 11 bases match TRBD1. This chain's CDR3 is CASSIRTGGREQYF. CDR3 sequence (DNA): TGCGCCAGCAGCATACGGACAGGGGGCAGGGAGCAGTACTTC.